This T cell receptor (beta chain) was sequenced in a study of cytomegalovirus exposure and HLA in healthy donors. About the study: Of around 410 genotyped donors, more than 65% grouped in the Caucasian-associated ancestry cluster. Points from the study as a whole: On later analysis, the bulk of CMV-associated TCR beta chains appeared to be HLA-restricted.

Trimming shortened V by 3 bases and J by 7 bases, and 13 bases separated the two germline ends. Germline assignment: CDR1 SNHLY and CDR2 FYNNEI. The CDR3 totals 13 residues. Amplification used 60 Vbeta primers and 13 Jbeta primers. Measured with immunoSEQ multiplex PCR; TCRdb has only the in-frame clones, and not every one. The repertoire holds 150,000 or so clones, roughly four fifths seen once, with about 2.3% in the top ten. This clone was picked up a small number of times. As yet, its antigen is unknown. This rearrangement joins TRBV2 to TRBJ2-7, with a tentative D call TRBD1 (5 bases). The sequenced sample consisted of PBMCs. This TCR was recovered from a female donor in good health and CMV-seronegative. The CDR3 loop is CASSEERGREQYF. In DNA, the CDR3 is TGTGCCAGCAGTGAGGAAAGGGGAAGGGAGCAGTACTTC.